This TCR beta chain was captured in a study of T cells in localized non-small cell lung cancer. Clones were read by immunoSEQ multiplex PCR, and TCRdb kept only the in-frame ones, dropping some. The table includes under 55,000 clones, around 80% detected once. Germline V CDR1 and CDR2: KGHSH, LQKENI. Trimming removed 1 base from V and 2 bases from J, with 2 bases in between. The CDR3 extends over 13 amino acids. This sequence originates from a woman aged 35-70 years with stage II lung adenocarcinoma. Sequencing used PBMCs, obtained before any cancer treatment. V and J are TRBV18 and TRBJ2-2, with D unclear. CDR3 nucleotide sequence: TGTGCCAGCTCACCACAAAACACCGGGGAGCTGTTTTTT. This encodes CASSPQNTGELFF.